This T cell receptor beta chain was sequenced in a study of tumor-infiltrating lymphocytes in primary liver carcinoma. This clonotype came up once. The conserved final phenylalanine or tryptophan is absent from the CDR3, which likely points to a read error. For each extraction, RNA and DNA were obtained together from about 20-30 mg of unsorted bulk tissue. The CDR3 is 11 amino acids. Germline V gives CDR1 MNHEY, CDR2 SVGEGT. From roughly 0.45 ug total RNA, TCR beta cDNA was generated with a primer in the constant region. Libraries of TCR beta came from three nested multiplex PCR rounds with slightly modified ARM-PCR. The first two PCR rounds used TRBV1-TRBV30 forward primers with a C-beta reverse primer, around 10 cycles each. One entry per CDR3 protein results from TCRdb running MiXCR on the multiplex PCR reads. The repertoire holds tens of thousands of distinct CDR3 sequences, approximately 74% seen once, with 28% in the top ten.

The chain recombines TRBV6-2 or TRBV6-3 with TRBJ2-1, with D unclear. The sequence was collected from a man between 35 and 55 years old with primary liver carcinoma and hepatitis B virus infection. Sequenced: liver tumor tissue from sampling region 4. Subset here: tumor region T4, right-lateral pole. CDR3 loop: CVTTQSNEQFL. In nucleotides, the CDR3 is TGTGTCACCACTCAAAGTAATGAGCAGTTCCTC.